The rows below give T cell receptor beta chains drawn from one sample of a study of blood T cell repertoires in COVID-19. Profiled with immunoSEQ multiplex PCR; TCRdb holds only in-frame clones, not every one. The sample lists 150,000 to 190,000 clones; roughly 80% were seen once. The sample taken for sequencing was PBMCs or T cells enriched from blood (not recorded which). The receptor source for this set is a man aged 50-60 years who had recovered from COVID-19. The CDR3 runs from the conserved cysteine through the conserved F or W. A D gene is named only where the DNA matches it firmly. Size is stated for part of the rows, as once, few or many counts, or as a class when the clone is expanded.

V	J	D	size	DNA	CDR3
TRBV15	TRBJ1-1	-	-	TGTGCCACCAGCAGAGATCGACAGAGGAACACTGAAGCTTTCTTT	CATSRDRQRNTEAFF
TRBV29-1	TRBJ1-2	TRBD1	once	TGCAGCGTTGAGTTAGGGGGCCATGGCTACACCTTC	CSVELGGHGYTF
TRBV19	TRBJ1-4	TRBD1	many	TGTGCCAGTAGTCGTCTCCAGGGGGCTGGGGAAAAACTGTTTTTT	CASSRLQGAGEKLFF
TRBV7-2	TRBJ2-3	TRBD1	-	TGTGCCAGCACACCGTCCACAGGGGCGGCAGATACGCAGTATTTT	CASTPSTGAADTQYF
TRBV3-1/TRBV3-2	TRBJ2-2	-	-	TGTGCCAGCAGCCAAGATCCCCTTGGAGGGAACACCGGGGAGCTGTTTTTT	CASSQDPLGGNTGELFF
TRBV5-6	TRBJ2-2	TRBD2	-	TGTGCCAGCAGCTTTCTAGCGGGGGGCGTCACCGGGGAGCTGTTTTTT	CASSFLAGGVTGELFF
TRBV12-5	TRBJ1-6	TRBD1	-	TGTGCTAGTGGCTCAGGGGGCAAGGTTAATTCACCCCTCCACTTT	CASGSGGKVNSPLHF
TRBV5-6	TRBJ2-7	TRBD1	-	TGTGCCAGCAGTCCCTTCGACAGGGAATACGAGCAGTACTTC	CASSPFDREYEQYF
TRBV19	TRBJ1-4	TRBD1	-	TGTGCCAGTAGTATAGGAGGGGGCCTCTACAATGAAAAACTGTTTTTT	CASSIGGGLYNEKLFF
TRBV19	TRBJ2-2	TRBD1	-	TGTGCCAGTAGTACGGGGACAGGCAGCAAGACCGGGGAGCTGTTTTTT	CASSTGTGSKTGELFF
TRBV2	TRBJ1-2	-	once	TGTGCCAGCAGTGAATCGAACGGTGCTAACTATGGCTACACCTTC	CASSESNGANYGYTF
TRBV27	TRBJ2-5	-	-	TGTGCCAGCAGTTTAGGACAGACTAACCAAGAGACCCAGTACTTC	CASSLGQTNQETQYF
TRBV3-1/TRBV3-2	TRBJ1-4	-	-	TGTGCCAGCAGCCAAGATTGGAGACAGAGTGAAAAACTGTTTTTT	CASSQDWRQSEKLFF
TRBV19	TRBJ1-5	TRBD1	-	TGTGCCAGTAGTTCAACAGGGGCCGGGTGGAATCAGCCCCAGCATTTT	CASSSTGAGWNQPQHF
TRBV7-8	TRBJ2-6	-	-	TGTGCCAGCAGCTTAGGGGCATATGGTATGGGTGGGGCCAACGTCCTGACTTTC	CASSLGAYGMGGANVLTF
TRBV4-2	TRBJ1-4	TRBD1	many	TGTGCCAGCAGCCAAGAAGAAGGACAGGGTTTTGAAAAACTGTTTTTT	CASSQEEGQGFEKLFF
TRBV5-5	TRBJ2-7	-	-	TGTGCCAGCAGCTTTGGCGGTGGGAGCTCCTACGAGCAGTACTTC	CASSFGGGSSYEQYF
TRBV4-1	TRBJ2-1	TRBD1	-	TGCGCCAGCAGCCAAGATCCGACAGGGGGTTCCTACAATGAGCAGTTCTTC	CASSQDPTGGSYNEQFF
TRBV6-1	TRBJ2-7	TRBD1	-	TGTGCCAGCAGTGAAGGTCCAGGGGGTATGTACGAGCAGTACTTC	CASSEGPGGMYEQYF
TRBV5-1	TRBJ2-1	-	-	TGCGCCAGCCACCCCGGGGAGAGCTCCTACAATGAGCAGTTCTTC	CASHPGESSYNEQFF
TRBV7-8	TRBJ1-2	-	-	TGTGCCAGCAGCTCGTACAGGATGACTAACTATGGCTACACCTTC	CASSSYRMTNYGYTF
TRBV5-1	TRBJ2-3	TRBD1	-	TGCGCCAGCAGCGCGGGACAGGGGGCGCCCAGCACAGATACGCAGTATTTT	CASSAGQGAPSTDTQYF
TRBV12-5	TRBJ1-5	TRBD1	once	TGTGCTAGTGGTAGGGACAGCCATAGCAATCAGCCCCAGCATTTT	CASGRDSHSNQPQHF
TRBV4-3	TRBJ2-6	-	-	TGCGCCAGCAGCCATCGGTTCTCTGGGGCCAACGTCCTGACTTTC	CASSHRFSGANVLTF